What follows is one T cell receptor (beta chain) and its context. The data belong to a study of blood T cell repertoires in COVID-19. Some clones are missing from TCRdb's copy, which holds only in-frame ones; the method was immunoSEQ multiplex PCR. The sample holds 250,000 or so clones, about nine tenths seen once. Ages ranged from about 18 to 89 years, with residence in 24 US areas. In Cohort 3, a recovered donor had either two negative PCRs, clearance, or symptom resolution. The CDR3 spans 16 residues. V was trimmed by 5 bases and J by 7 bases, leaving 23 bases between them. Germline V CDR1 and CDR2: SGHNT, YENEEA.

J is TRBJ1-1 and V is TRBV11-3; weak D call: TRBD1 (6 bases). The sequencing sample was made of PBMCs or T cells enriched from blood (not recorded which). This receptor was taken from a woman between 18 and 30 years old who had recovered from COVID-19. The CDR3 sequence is CASSPTAGALSDEAFF. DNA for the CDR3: TGTGCCAGCAGCCCAACAGCGGGGGCCCTCTCCGATGAAGCTTTCTTT.